This T cell receptor beta chain was recovered during a study of beta chain features in type 1 diabetes. Notes on this clone: Its antigen is unidentified.

Sequencing targeted expressed TCRB transcripts, as all isolated RNA had been reverse transcribed. Libraries were prepared by immunoSEQ multiplex PCR; TCRdb keeps only in-frame clonotypes and omits some of them. The repertoire consists of fewer than 350,000 clones, with approximately 16% occurring once and the leading ten covering less than 0.02%. With V trimmed by 7 bases and J by 8 bases, 10 bases remained unmatched. CDR1 is MDHEN, CDR2 SYDVKM, per germline. The CDR3 length is 14 residues. Study results and limitations: Type 1 diabetes patients had TCRB CDR3s that were shorter (moderately but significantly so) in all four CD4+ subsets.

The chain employs TRBV28 and TRBJ1-2; TRBD1 matches at 10 bases. Sequenced: naive CD4+ T cells from blood. The TCR comes from a man between 18 and 35 years old with type 1 diabetes. CDR3 loop: CASTRDRGIRGYTF. Written as DNA, the CDR3 is TGTGCCAGCACCCGGGACAGGGGAATTCGGGGCTACACCTTC.